The clone carrying this T cell receptor (beta chain) was picked up many times. Its antigen is unidentified. Exclusion of a patient resulted from uncontrolled infection, other autoimmune disease, pregnancy or lactation. This specimen belongs to a study of T cells in Graves' hyperthyroidism and ophthalmopathy. Background on the study: Prior to any treatment, at the point of initial diagnosis, peripheral blood was collected. General study results and limits: Among thyroid clonotypes expanded above 0.001, most also appeared in blood.

Amplification targeted TCR beta CDR3 regions from RNA transcripts. TCR CDR3 regions were first amplified by RT-PCR with HTBI primers. TCRdb ran MiXCR on the multiplex PCR reads and lists one entry per CDR3 protein. Counted here are hundreds of thousands of distinct CDR3 sequences, over 35% occurring once; the ten biggest clones make up around 29%. V lost 1 base to trimming and J lost 7 bases, with 6 bases between them. Germline values: CDR1 SGHTS, CDR2 YDEGEE. The CDR3 contains 13 residues. The clonotype was recovered from a woman in her forties with Graves' hyperthyroidism. The chain uses TRBV5-8 and TRBJ1-6, with no clear D. Material: blood. The CDR3 sequence is CASSLLGNSPLHF. The CDR3 coding sequence is TGTGCCAGCAGCTTGTTGGGGAATTCACCCCTCCACTTT.